Listed below are T cell receptor beta chains from one sample, sequenced in a study of cytomegalovirus exposure and HLA in healthy donors. The repertoire was sequenced with immunoSEQ multiplex PCR; TCRdb's copy has only in-frame clones and lacks some. This repertoire shows approximately 77,000 clones, roughly 80% found once; its top ten account for 3.5% to 5.5%. The sample was PBMCs. These receptors came from a man aged 35-49 years in good health and CMV-seronegative. Each CDR3 is given with its conserved first and last residue. A D gene is named only where the DNA matches it firmly. Clone size is given for some rows only: seen once, a few or many times, or a class if the clone is expanded.

CASSPQTGGQETQYF	TGTGCCAGCTCACCACAGACAGGGGGGCAAGAGACCCAGTACTTC	TRBD1	TRBV18	few	TRBJ2-5
CASSLDRGGETQYF	TGCGCCAGCAGCTTGGACAGGGGAGGAGAGACCCAGTACTTC	-	TRBV5-1	-	TRBJ2-5
CASSSGDRYGYTF	TGTGCCAGTAGTAGCGGGGACCGCTATGGCTACACCTTC	-	TRBV19	-	TRBJ1-2
CSVGAPHSSYEQYF	TGCAGCGTTGGAGCCCCCCATAGCTCCTACGAGCAGTACTTC	-	TRBV29-1	-	TRBJ2-7
CATGLAGYNEQFF	TGTGCCACCGGACTAGCGGGATACAATGAGCAGTTCTTC	TRBD2	TRBV19	-	TRBJ2-1
CASSVQGARMDTEAFF	TGTGCCAGCAGTGTGCAGGGGGCGCGAATGGACACTGAAGCTTTCTTT	TRBD1	TRBV2	-	TRBJ1-1
CASRTSGRAGEQFF	TGTGCCAGCAGGACGAGCGGGAGGGCCGGTGAGCAGTTCTTC	TRBD2	TRBV6-5	few	TRBJ2-1
CASREQGPSTEAFF	TGTGCCAGCAGGGAACAGGGCCCCTCCACTGAAGCTTTCTTT	-	TRBV2	-	TRBJ1-1
CASRPTGSVAHEQYF	TGTGCCAGCCGACCGACAGGGTCTGTGGCCCACGAGCAGTACTTC	TRBD1	TRBV7-9	-	TRBJ2-7
CASSLDGGTEAFF	TGTGCCAGCAGCTTAGACGGTGGCACTGAAGCTTTCTTT	-	TRBV7-6	-	TRBJ1-1
CASSERDYGYTF	TGTGCCAGCAGTGAACGTGACTATGGCTACACCTTC	-	TRBV6-1	few	TRBJ1-2
CASTSSYEQYF	TGTGCCAGCACCAGCTCCTACGAGCAGTACTTC	-	TRBV2	-	TRBJ2-7
CAWTGRNTGELFF	TGTGCCTGGACGGGTCGGAACACCGGGGAGCTGTTTTTT	-	TRBV30	-	TRBJ2-2
CASSLLRLTGDPGYTF	TGTGCCAGCAGCTTATTAAGGCTGACAGGGGATCCGGGCTACACCTTC	TRBD1	TRBV13	-	TRBJ1-2
CASSLFWAPSMF	TGTGCCAGCAGTTTATTTTGGGCACCATCGATGTTT	-	TRBV28	few	TRBJ1-1
CASSIQKNQPQHF	TGTGCCAGCTCAATACAGAAAAATCAGCCCCAGCATTTT	-	TRBV18	-	TRBJ1-5
CASRHPRLAGGLSYEQYF	TGTGCCAGCAGGCACCCCCGACTAGCGGGAGGACTCTCCTACGAGCAGTACTTC	TRBD2	TRBV28	-	TRBJ2-7
CASSGAQTANYGYTF	TGTGCCAGCAGTGGAGCCCAGACAGCTAACTATGGCTACACCTTC	-	TRBV6-1	once	TRBJ1-2
CASSTRTGGAYEQYF	TGTGCCAGCAGTACCCGGACAGGGGGCGCCTACGAGCAGTACTTC	TRBD1	TRBV6-1	-	TRBJ2-7
CASSLQVVGAPLDEQYF	TGTGCCAGCAGCCTACAAGTCGTGGGAGCCCCTCTGGACGAGCAGTACTTC	-	TRBV7-9	-	TRBJ2-7
CASTPPVYGYTF	TGCGCCAGCACCCCCCCAGTCTATGGCTACACCTTC	-	TRBV5-1	-	TRBJ1-2
CASNQSGTVAEAFF	TGTGCCAGCAACCAAAGTGGCACAGTCGCTGAAGCTTTCTTT	-	TRBV9	-	TRBJ1-1
CASSLERQGYEQYF	TGTGCCAGCAGCTTGGAGAGACAGGGCTACGAGCAGTACTTC	TRBD1	TRBV5-4	-	TRBJ2-7
CASSLDRSTEAFF	TGTGCCAGCAGCCTAGACCGGTCTACTGAAGCTTTCTTT	-	TRBV6-6	-	TRBJ1-1
CASSLNRQPNQPQHF	TGTGCCAGCAGCTTGAACAGGCAACCCAATCAGCCCCAGCATTTT	-	TRBV7-2	-	TRBJ1-5
CSYDEGTGIASDTQYF	TGCAGCTATGATGAGGGGACAGGGATCGCGTCAGATACGCAGTATTTT	TRBD1	TRBV29-1	-	TRBJ2-3
CASSPINQAYEQYF	TGTGCCAGCTCACCGATAAACCAGGCGTACGAGCAGTACTTC	-	TRBV18	-	TRBJ2-7
CASSLGGQLTGELFF	TGTGCCAGCAGCTTGGGGGGACAGCTAACCGGGGAGCTGTTTTTT	TRBD1	TRBV5-4	-	TRBJ2-2
CASSPGLAGTGELFF	TGTGCCAGCTCACCTGGACTAGCGGGCACCGGGGAGCTGTTTTTT	TRBD2	TRBV18	-	TRBJ2-2
CATKQGSYEQYF	TGTGCCACCAAACAGGGGTCCTACGAGCAGTACTTC	TRBD1	TRBV19	few	TRBJ2-7
CASEGQLYEQYF	TGTGCCAGTGAGGGACAGTTGTACGAGCAGTACTTC	TRBD1	TRBV28	once	TRBJ2-7
CASSPSDRSYTF	TGTGCCAGCTCACCCTCGGACAGGAGCTACACCTTC	TRBD1	TRBV18	-	TRBJ1-2
CASTPIYLGLAAYEQYF	TGTGCCAGCACCCCGATTTACCTGGGACTAGCAGCCTACGAGCAGTACTTC	TRBD2	TRBV28	few	TRBJ2-7
CASRYTGHGANVLTF	TGTGCCAGCAGGTACACAGGGCACGGGGCCAACGTCCTGACTTTC	-	TRBV6-5	few	TRBJ2-6
CASSFRVYGYTF	TGTGCCAGCAGTTTCAGGGTATATGGCTACACCTTC	-	TRBV28	few	TRBJ1-2
CASSPKTSGSSEQYF	TGTGCCAGTAGTCCGAAGACAAGCGGCTCTTCCGAGCAGTACTTC	-	TRBV19	-	TRBJ2-7
CASSTSGRDGSYEQYF	TGTGCCAGTTCCACGTCGGGGAGAGACGGCTCCTACGAGCAGTACTTC	-	TRBV19	-	TRBJ2-7
CASRLLAGEGGETQYF	TGTGCCAGCAGGCTACTAGCGGGAGAGGGTGGAGAGACCCAGTACTTC	TRBD2	TRBV4-2	-	TRBJ2-5
CASRRSNEQYF	TGTGCCAGCAGACGGAGCAACGAGCAGTACTTC	-	TRBV7-2	-	TRBJ2-7
CASSLEDRFRGTQYF	TGCGCCAGCAGCTTGGAGGACAGGTTTAGGGGGACCCAGTACTTC	TRBD1	TRBV5-1	few	TRBJ2-5
CASGKTSGSTDTQYF	TGTGCCAGCGGGAAGACTAGCGGCAGCACAGATACGCAGTATTTT	TRBD2	TRBV25-1	-	TRBJ2-3
CASSLPGQGTEAFF	TGTGCCAGCAGCCTCCCTGGTCAGGGGACTGAAGCTTTCTTT	-	TRBV7-9	few	TRBJ1-1
CASKHLATNEKLFF	TGCGCCAGCAAACACCTGGCAACTAATGAAAAACTGTTTTTT	-	TRBV4-3	-	TRBJ1-4
CASSSDRSTDTQYF	TGTGCCAGCAGCTCCGACAGGAGCACAGATACGCAGTATTTT	-	TRBV5-4	-	TRBJ2-3